One and the same sample provided the 19 T cell receptor beta chains below, sequenced in a study of cytomegalovirus exposure and HLA in healthy donors (TCRdb year 2017). Libraries were made using the immunoSEQ multiplex PCR assay. A mixture of 60 forward primers for TCR Vbeta segments and 13 reverse primers for TCR Jbeta segments was used in the multiplex PCR. Sourced from immuneACCESS, this table was stored by TCRdb with only in-frame sequences that have V and J called. A share of the clones is absent; for the studies checked, an unresolved V gene accounts for under half, and the remainder has no known explanation. The sample table holds 310,000 or so clones, of which 70% to 90% were seen once. Roughly 2% of the sample is held by the ten biggest clonotypes. The sample comprised PBMCs. The receptors originated from a woman aged 18-29 years in good health and CMV-seronegative.

This clone has more than one count but fewer than ten. The V gene is TRBV7-9, the J gene TRBJ2-1, with 15 positions matching TRBD2. Per germline, CDR1 SEHNR and CDR2 FQNEAQ (reference sequence). This CDR3 is 14 amino acids long. J lost 8 bases, V lost 6 bases, and 2 bases had no gene match. The CDR3 is CASRGTSGGHEQFF. The DNA for the CDR3 is TGTGCCAGCAGGGGGACTAGCGGGGGGCATGAGCAGTTCTTC. The entire variable domain, with the rest obtained from reference TRBV7-9 and TRBJ2-1, is as follows: DTGVSQNPRHKITKRGQNVTFRCDPISEHNRLYWYRQTLGQGPEFLTYFQNEAQLEKSRLLSDRFSAERPKGSFSTLEIQRTEQGDSAMYLCASRGTSGGHEQFFGPGTRLTVL.

With regard to this clone: The same CDR3 can be traced to other DNA sequences in this sample. The J gene is TRBJ2-7, the V gene TRBV5-5; TRBD1 agrees at 7 bases. CDR1 is SGHKS and CDR2 is YYEKEE in the germline V gene (reference sequence). V was clipped by 0 bases and J by 2 bases; unmatched bases: 2. The CDR3 contains 14 residues. The CDR3 loop reads CASSLGQGAYEQYF. CDR3 bases: TGTGCCAGCAGCTTGGGCCAGGGGGCCTACGAGCAGTACTTC.

This clone was picked up a small number of times. This rearrangement joins TRBV5-6 to TRBJ2-1, with a tentative D call TRBD2 (7 bases). Trimming cost V 0 bases and J 4 bases, with 14 bases left between them. CDR3 length equals 16 residues. Per germline, CDR1 SGHDT and CDR2 YYEEEE. The CDR3 spells CASSLDGGGWYNEQFF. CDR3 nucleotides: TGTGCCAGCAGCTTGGATGGGGGGGGCTGGTACAATGAGCAGTTCTTC.

This rearrangement joins TRBV13 to TRBJ1-1; weak D call: TRBD1 (5 bases). CDR1 is PRHDT, CDR2 FYEKMQ, per germline (reference sequence). The CDR3 loop spans 14 amino acids. Trimming took 1 base from V and 1 from J, leaving 7 bases between them. CDR3 DNA: TGTGCCAGCAGCTTAGAACAGGCGAACACTGAAGCTTTCTTT. Its protein is CASSLEQANTEAFF. Full variable domain (missing parts from reference TRBV13 and TRBJ1-1): AAGVIQSPRHLIKEKRETATLKCYPIPRHDTVYWYQQGPGQDPQFLISFYEKMQSDKGSIPDRFSAQQFSDYHSELNMSSLELGDSALYFCASSLEQANTEAFFGQGTRLTVV.

The chain carries TRBV7-3 and TRBJ2-2; D might be TRBD2 (6 bases). The length of the CDR3 is 17 residues. Per the germline V gene, CDR1 is SGHTA and CDR2 is FQGTGA. V shed 5 bases and J shed 5 bases, with 21 bases lying between them. CDR3 sequence reads: CASSAGTHPSLTGELFF. CDR3 DNA sequence: TGTGCCAGCAGCGCGGGAACACACCCGTCCTTAACCGGGGAGCTGTTTTTT.

The table lists this clone with a count of one. V is TRBV30 and J is TRBJ2-1; a possible D gene is TRBD2 (6 bases). Between the trimmed V and J ends, which lost 1 base and 10 bases, there was a span of 11 bases. In germline, CDR1 is GTSNPN, CDR2 SVGIG (reference sequence). The length of the CDR3 is 12 residues. CDR3 amino acids: CAWSARGTEQFF. CDR3 sequence (DNA): TGTGCCTGGAGTGCCCGCGGGACCGAGCAGTTCTTC.

The genes are TRBV5-8 and TRBJ1-2; 8 bases fit TRBD1. CDR1 SGHTS and CDR2 YDEGEE come from the germline V gene. The trim removed 0 bases at V and 4 bases at J, leaving 2 bases unmatched. This CDR3 region has 14 residues. CDR3: CASSLGTGTYGYTF. DNA of the CDR3: TGTGCCAGCAGCTTGGGGACAGGGACCTATGGCTACACCTTC.

The V and J genes are TRBV7-9 and TRBJ1-1; D is uncertain. V dropped 4 bases and J dropped 1 base, with 10 bases sitting between them. CDR1 and CDR2 (germline): SEHNR, FQNEAQ (reference sequence). This CDR3 is built from 14 residues. The CDR3 is CASSYIAENTEAFF. CDR3 DNA sequence: TGTGCCAGCAGCTACATCGCCGAGAACACTGAAGCTTTCTTT.

This sequence joins TRBV2 and TRBJ1-3; D gene ambiguous. V was clipped by 7 bases and J by 0 bases, with 7 bases between them. CDR1 is SNHLY, CDR2 FYNNEI, per germline. This CDR3 is built from 13 residues. CDR3 in DNA: TGTGCCAGCACGGGAAACTCTGGAAACACCATATATTTT. Translated, it gives CASTGNSGNTIYF.

The V and J genes are TRBV25-1 and TRBJ1-1; D ambiguous. V was pared by 3 bases and J by 1 base, with 9 bases between. The CDR3 consists of 14 residues. CDR1 is MGHDK, CDR2 SYGVNS, per germline. The CDR3 reads CASSDGGKNTEAFF. The CDR3 bases are TGTGCCAGCAGTGACGGCGGGAAGAACACTGAAGCTTTCTTT. Looking up the rest from reference TRBV25-1 and TRBJ1-1 gives the full variable domain: EADIYQTPRYLVIGTGKKITLECSQTMGHDKMYWYQQDPGMELHLIHYSYGVNSTEKGDLSSESTVSRIRTEHFPLTLESARPSHTSQYLCASSDGGKNTEAFFGQGTRLTVV.

V is TRBV21-1 and J is TRBJ2-7; TRBD1, as called in the table, went unchecked against the DNA. TRBV21-1 is a known pseudogene. The CDR3 runs 16 residues. The CDR3 DNA follows: TGTGCCAGCAGCAAAGTTCGGGCGCAGGGGTGCTACGAGCAGTACTTC. Translation gives CASSKVRAQGCYEQYF.

The rearrangement links TRBV29-1 to TRBJ1-4, with 7 bases lining up with TRBD1. Looked up from germline, CDR1 is SQVTM and CDR2 is ANQGSEA. V shed 6 bases, J shed 5 bases, and the junction held 6 bases outside the gene matches. The CDR3 is 13 amino acids. The CDR3 sequence is CSVGQAVNEKLFF. CDR3 in DNA: TGCAGCGTCGGACAGGCGGTAAATGAAAAACTGTTTTTT.

The V call is TRBV18, the J call TRBJ2-1; TRBD1 agrees at 12 bases. V shed 3 bases and J 7 bases; nucleotides not matched to a gene: 7. In germline, CDR1 is KGHSH, CDR2 LQKENI. The CDR3 loop spans 16 amino acids. The CDR3 DNA reads TGTGCCAGCTCACCGCCGGGACAGGGGGCCTGGAATGAGCAGTTCTTC. Encoded protein: CASSPPGQGAWNEQFF. Full variable domain (remainder filled in from reference TRBV18 and TRBJ2-1): NAGVMQNPRHLVRRRGQEARLRCSPMKGHSHVYWYRQLPEEGLKFMVYLQKENIIDESGMPKERFSAEFPKEGPSILRIQQVVRGDSAAYFCASSPPGQGAWNEQFFGPGTRLTVL.

The chain joins TRBV30 to TRBJ2-2, with D possibly matching TRBD1 (6 bases). Germline lookup yields CDR1 GTSNPN and CDR2 SVGIG (reference sequence). The V and J ends lost 4 bases and 0 bases respectively, with 12 bases between them. The CDR3 is 15 amino acids. CDR3 sequence (DNA): TGTGCCTGGAAGGGGACAAACGCGAACACCGGGGAGCTGTTTTTT. As protein: CAWKGTNANTGELFF. The full variable domain, its missing parts supplied by reference TRBV30 and TRBJ2-2, is SQTIHQWPATLVQPVGSPLSLECTVEGTSNPNLYWYRQAAGRGLQLLFYSVGIGQISSEVPQNLSASRPQDRQFILSSKKLLLSDSGFYLCAWKGTNANTGELFFGEGSRLTVL.

This chain links TRBV7-8 with TRBJ1-2, with D possibly TRBD1 on 5 matching bases. Germline CDR1 and CDR2: SGHVS and FQNEAQ. This CDR3 is 14 amino acids long. V dropped 10 bases and J dropped 2 bases, with 17 bases sitting between them. As DNA, the CDR3 is TGTGCCACCTCCAAAGGGGTGGGGAACTATGGCTACACCTTC. It translates to CATSKGVGNYGYTF.

Notes on this clone: Its ends do not fully match the called genes, so a read error is possible. The V call is TRBV7-9, the J call TRBJ2-7; 7 bases are a match to TRBD1. Germline-derived CDR1 and CDR2 are SEHNR and FQNEAQ (reference sequence). This CDR3 has 14 amino acids. CDR3 coding DNA: TGTTCCAGCTCGACGGGACAGATCTCCTACGAGCAGTACTTC. The encoded protein is CSSSTGQISYEQYF.

The CDR3 bases are TGTGCCAGCGATGGCGGGTCGGATGAAAAACTGTTTTTT. The encoded protein is CASDGGSDEKLFF. The chain recombines TRBV28 with TRBJ1-4; D remains ambiguous. Germline loops: CDR1 MDHEN, CDR2 SYDVKM. The CDR3 length is 13 residues. The V end was cut by 8 bases, the J end by 6 bases, with 13 bases between.

The chain recombines TRBV10-3 with TRBJ2-6; 10 nucleotides agree with TRBD1. Germline V gives CDR1 ENHRY, CDR2 SYGVKD. V shed 11 bases, J shed 1 base, and the junction held 11 bases outside the gene matches. The CDR3 spans 17 residues. The CDR3 is CAVVSGTGASGANVLTF. CDR3 in DNA: TGTGCCGTTGTTTCCGGGACAGGGGCGTCTGGGGCCAACGTCCTGACTTTC.

The rearrangement links TRBV27 to TRBJ2-5; perhaps TRBD1 as D (6 bases). The germline V gene encodes CDR1 MNHEY and CDR2 SMNVEV (reference sequence). The CDR3 has 13 residues. Trimming removed 2 bases at V and 5 bases at J, with 9 bases between. The chain's CDR3 is CASSLAGVETQYF. CDR3 coding DNA: TGTGCCAGCAGTTTAGCAGGGGTTGAGACCCAGTACTTC.